Listed below are T cell receptor beta chains from one sample, sequenced in a study of blood T cell repertoires in COVID-19. The method was immunoSEQ multiplex PCR; TCRdb's version includes in-frame clones alone and lacks a portion of them. The data show 250,000 or so clones, 80% to 90% seen once. Sequences were obtained from PBMCs or T cells enriched from blood (not recorded which). All receptors come from a woman aged 35 to 49 who had been exposed to COVID-19. The CDR3 runs from the conserved cysteine through the conserved F or W. The D gene is left open where the match is weak. Not every row has a clone size; where given, it reads once, few, many or a size class.

TRBV7-3,TRBJ2-5,NA,NA,CASSSTGFGETQYF,TGTGCCAGCAGCTCGACCGGCTTCGGGGAGACCCAGTACTTC
TRBV6-6,TRBJ2-5,NA,TRBD2,CASSYAGVGQETQYF,TGTGCCAGCAGTTACGCGGGGGTGGGCCAAGAGACCCAGTACTTC
TRBV5-5,TRBJ1-2,NA,NA,CASSLSGAAYGYTF,TGTGCCAGCAGCTTGTCTGGGGCAGCGTATGGCTACACCTTC
TRBV4-2,TRBJ1-4,NA,NA,CASSQDLGGRYEKLFF,TGTGCCAGCAGCCAAGATCTTGGAGGGCGATATGAAAAACTGTTTTTT
TRBV28,TRBJ1-2,NA,TRBD1,CASISPTGGGIRGGYTF,TGTGCCAGCATTTCCCCGACAGGGGGTGGTATCAGGGGGGGCTACACCTTC
TRBV4-3,TRBJ2-1,few,NA,CASSPLTRGEQFF,TGCGCCAGCAGCCCCCTAACTCGCGGTGAGCAGTTCTTC
TRBV19,TRBJ2-7,NA,NA,CASSETGKGSYEQYF,TGTGCCAGTAGTGAGACGGGGAAGGGATCCTACGAGCAGTACTTC
TRBV7-2,TRBJ1-4,NA,NA,CASSLEFHGEKLFF,TGTGCCAGCAGCTTAGAATTCCACGGTGAAAAACTGTTTTTT
TRBV15,TRBJ2-1,NA,TRBD1,CATSNRGLHNEQFF,TGTGCCACCAGCAACAGGGGGCTCCACAATGAGCAGTTCTTC
TRBV7-9,TRBJ1-5,NA,NA,CASSFAGSPLINQPQHF,TGTGCCAGCAGCTTTGCGGGGAGTCCTCTTATAAATCAGCCCCAGCATTTT
TRBV7-2,TRBJ2-1,NA,NA,CASSSRGSPGMRLFF,TGTGCCAGCAGCTCCAGAGGATCCCCGGGAATGAGGCTGTTCTTC
TRBV19,TRBJ1-3,NA,NA,CASLSGFSRFSGNTIYF,TGTGCCAGCTTGTCCGGCTTCAGCAGGTTCTCTGGAAACACCATATATTTT
TRBV12-3/TRBV12-4,TRBJ2-7,NA,TRBD1,CASRWDRDREQYF,TGTGCCAGCAGGTGGGACAGGGATCGCGAGCAGTACTTC
TRBV7-9,TRBJ2-2,once,NA,CASSSQTPNTGELFF,TGTGCCAGCAGTTCCCAAACACCGAACACCGGGGAGCTGTTTTTT
TRBV18,TRBJ1-1,NA,NA,CASSLVNLMNTEAFF,TGTGCCAGCTCCCTAGTGAACCTTATGAACACTGAAGCTTTCTTT
TRBV3-1/TRBV3-2,TRBJ2-1,NA,TRBD2,CASSLLGLAGADEQFF,TGTGCCAGCAGCCTCTTGGGACTAGCGGGAGCGGATGAGCAGTTCTTC
TRBV15,TRBJ1-1,NA,NA,CATSRDRGKAFF,TGTGCCACCAGCAGAGATCGGGGGAAAGCTTTCTTT
TRBV9,TRBJ2-2,NA,NA,CASSVGLRAVNTGELFF,TGTGCCAGCAGCGTAGGACTAAGGGCCGTAAACACCGGGGAGCTGTTTTTT
TRBV24-1,TRBJ2-4,NA,TRBD1,CATSGTGRGGIQYF,TGTGCCACCAGCGGGACAGGGAGAGGCGGCATTCAGTACTTC
TRBV5-1,TRBJ2-5,NA,NA,CASSPDSQETQYF,TGCGCCAGCAGCCCCGACAGTCAAGAGACCCAGTACTTC
TRBV7-6,TRBJ2-2,NA,TRBD1,CASSSTDRIIIGELFF,TGTGCCAGCAGCTCAACGGACAGGATCATAATAGGGGAGCTGTTTTTT
TRBV12-3/TRBV12-4,TRBJ1-4,NA,TRBD1,CASRSQGDEKLFF,TGTGCCAGCAGGTCCCAGGGGGATGAAAAACTGTTTTTT
TRBV7-6,TRBJ1-3,NA,NA,CASSPIPEGAGNTIYF,TGTGCCAGCAGCCCAATCCCCGAAGGGGCTGGAAACACCATATATTTT
TRBV5-1,TRBJ1-2,NA,NA,CASSTRGEKYGYTF,TGCGCCAGCAGCACCCGCGGGGAAAAGTATGGCTACACCTTC
TRBV14,TRBJ2-3,NA,TRBD2,CASSQEGGRLSDTQYF,TGTGCCAGCAGCCAAGAAGGCGGGAGGCTATCAGATACGCAGTATTTT
TRBV11-2,TRBJ2-5,NA,NA,CASSLDPGGETQYF,TGTGCCAGCAGCTTAGATCCAGGGGGGGAGACCCAGTACTTC
TRBV13,TRBJ1-6,NA,NA,CASTIWGGLDSPLHF,TGTGCCAGCACCATATGGGGGGGGCTGGATTCACCCCTCCACTTT
TRBV9,TRBJ1-1,NA,NA,CASSADSINTEAFF,TGTGCCAGCAGCGCGGACAGCATAAACACTGAAGCTTTCTTT
TRBV27,TRBJ2-1,NA,TRBD2,CASRSLLLADSYNEQFF,TGTGCCAGCAGATCCCTGTTACTAGCGGACTCCTACAATGAGCAGTTCTTC
TRBV7-8,TRBJ1-1,NA,NA,CASSLLYSNMNTEAFF,TGTGCCAGCAGCTTACTCTACAGCAACATGAACACTGAAGCTTTCTTT
TRBV9,TRBJ2-5,NA,NA,CASSASRVGRETQYF,TGTGCCAGCAGCGCCAGCAGGGTAGGGCGGGAGACCCAGTACTTC
TRBV29-1,TRBJ2-1,once,NA,CSVEVGGPGNEQFF,TGCAGCGTTGAAGTGGGGGGGCCTGGCAATGAGCAGTTCTTC
TRBV14,TRBJ1-2,NA,NA,CASSRRGSFYGYTF,TGTGCCAGCAGCCGGCGGGGGTCATTCTATGGCTACACCTTC
TRBV2,TRBJ1-1,NA,NA,CASSEMGKRGTEAFF,TGTGCCAGCAGTGAAATGGGTAAAAGGGGCACTGAAGCTTTCTTT
TRBV28,TRBJ1-1,NA,TRBD1,CAILSTGRNTEAFF,TGTGCCATCCTTTCGACAGGGAGGAACACTGAAGCTTTCTTT
TRBV5-4,TRBJ2-3,NA,NA,CASSKQGSPTDTQYF,TGTGCCAGCAGCAAACAGGGTTCCCCCACAGATACGCAGTATTTT
TRBV9,TRBJ2-3,once,NA,CASSSRTGTRTQYF,TGTGCCAGCAGCTCTCGGACTGGAACCCGAACGCAGTATTTT
TRBV2,TRBJ2-2,NA,TRBD1,CASSGQGGGNTGELFF,TGTGCCAGCAGTGGACAGGGTGGGGGGAACACCGGGGAGCTGTTTTTT
TRBV24-1,TRBJ2-5,NA,TRBD1,CATSDLQQGKETQYF,TGTGCCACCAGTGATTTGCAACAGGGGAAAGAGACCCAGTACTTC
TRBV28,TRBJ2-2,NA,TRBD1,CASSLLGGDEHGELFF,TGTGCCAGCAGTTTATTAGGGGGCGATGAACACGGGGAGCTGTTTTTT
TRBV7-9,TRBJ2-1,few,NA,CASSPDTGQFF,TGTGCCAGCAGCCCGGACACTGGGCAGTTCTTC
TRBV3-1/TRBV3-2,TRBJ1-2,once,NA,CASSQEQGRNGYTF,TGTGCCAGCAGCCAAGAACAGGGACGGAATGGCTACACCTTC
TRBV5-4,TRBJ2-7,NA,NA,CASRSLGSYEQYF,TGTGCCAGCAGATCACTCGGTTCCTACGAGCAGTACTTC
TRBV30,TRBJ1-6,NA,TRBD1,CAWQQGFNSPLHF,TGTGCCTGGCAACAGGGGTTCAATTCACCCCTCCACTTT
TRBV30,TRBJ1-6,once,NA,CAWSAGVGSPLHF,TGTGCCTGGAGTGCAGGGGTTGGTTCACCCCTCCACTTT
TRBV6-5,TRBJ1-4,NA,NA,CASRPGFNEKLFF,TGTGCCAGCAGACCAGGGTTTAATGAAAAACTGTTTTTT
TRBV3-1/TRBV3-2,TRBJ2-1,NA,TRBD2,CASSQIYGGARVF,TGTGCCAGCAGCCAAATCTACGGGGGGGCACGGGTCTTC
TRBV7-3,TRBJ2-5,NA,TRBD2,CASSLIAGEGTQYF,TGTGCCAGCAGCTTAATTGCGGGGGAAGGGACCCAGTACTTC
TRBV7-2,TRBJ1-2,NA,NA,CASSLGAGAEYGYTF,TGTGCCAGCAGCTTAGGGGCAGGGGCAGAGTATGGCTACACCTTC
TRBV4-2,TRBJ2-3,NA,NA,CASSQVEGVTDTQYF,TGTGCCAGCAGCCAAGTAGAGGGGGTCACAGATACGCAGTATTTT
TRBV14,TRBJ2-5,NA,NA,CASSPWAAFKETQYF,TGTGCCAGCAGCCCTTGGGCAGCTTTCAAAGAGACCCAGTACTTC
TRBV11-2,TRBJ1-3,NA,NA,CASSPLGWGGAGNTIYF,TGTGCCAGCAGCCCCCTGGGGTGGGGAGGAGCTGGAAACACCATATATTTT
TRBV5-5,TRBJ1-6,NA,NA,CASRAGRRGSPLHF,TGTGCCAGCAGGGCGGGACGGCGGGGTTCACCCCTCCACTTT